The present entry profiles one TCR beta chain with its context. This clonotype was counted at least ten times. Its antigen has not been determined. Qualities for individual bases were not recorded, and no much larger clone is one base off. The sample is drawn from a study of human T cells and chemical hapten exposure (dated by TCRdb to the early 2020s). Some background on the complete study: For sensitization, 2% DPC in acetone was applied to a 2 cm by 2 cm area of upper inner arm skin. Throughout the study period of 20 to 25 weeks, patients also received therapeutic DPC doses to the scalp every week. Patch testing was performed on the upper back with Finn chambers containing 0.01% DPC, and the patch tests were scored after 6 days according to International Contact Dermatitis Research Group standards. The patient cohort, mostly female, included alopecia areata with under or over 50% scalp involvement, alopecia totalis and alopecia universalis. Libraries were pooled for sequencing, and variation in per-sample TCR yields was attributed mainly to small differences in library volumes within the pool. In alopecia patients, the study followed how the peripheral blood TCR repertoire changed in vivo over primary and secondary sensitization to diphenylcyclopropenone (DPC), a hapten. Blood was sampled from patients pre-sensitization (week 0) and at 2, 6 and about 24 weeks after DPC sensitization. For TCR sequencing, blood came from 25 to 35 alopecia patients at anywhere from one to four time points (pre-sensitization, 2, 6 and 24 weeks). Findings and caveats that apply to the study as a whole: DPC sensitization did not change how many TCRs were above 1 in 1000 frequency, and no evidence was found of alterations in global repertoire structure. Compared with pre-sensitization or healthy control sets, expanded TCRs formed significantly more large CDR3 similarity clusters, which is consistent with antigen-driven responses. Because all patients had alopecia, a presumed autoimmune disease, the immune response of the patients might differ from that of healthy individuals. After repeated subsampling, changes were observed in the strength of the expansion versus patch-test correlation and in the threshold at which the correlation became significant. Patch test score correlated positively with the number of PT1 expanded TCRs, reaching significance at thresholds 8, 16 and 32 but not at 4.

Clipping removes 4 bases from V and 0 bases from J, with 4 as the unmatched junction base count. The CDR3, from cysteine to phenylalanine, totals 16 residues. Kept here is only the CDR3 DNA, which spans 48 bases and is read in frame from base 1. The germline V gene specifies MNHNS as CDR1 and SASEGT as CDR2. Taken with the paper, the label for time point translates to: patch test 2, 6 weeks after DPC sensitization. The sample's treatment or condition label is to be understood as: therapeutic diphenylcyclopropenone sensitization with weekly scalp DPC. Blood at each patch-test visit was drawn before the patch test was applied. To be eligible, patients had to be aged 18 to 70, diagnosed with alopecia and judged suitable for DPC therapy, while pregnant patients were excluded. Unfractionated whole blood was collected in Tempus Blood RNA tubes, and total RNA was extracted from that blood. Preparation of the library involved RACE. Instrument used: NextSeq 500. During library preparation, unique molecular identifiers were attached to individual cDNA molecules so that TCRs could be counted in a quantitative, reproducible way. Each blood RNA sample was used to sequence both TCR alpha and TCR beta chains. The original methods were these. The median number of TCRs per sample was some 100,000, ranging from roughly 20,000 to 700,000. V, J and CDR3 annotation of the TCR reads was performed with the Decombinator software suite. To make PS versus PT1 abundance plots, every sample was subsampled to the same number of TCRs (28,000). TCRs were defined as expanded if absent before sensitization and observed at least eight times at the 2-week time point. TCRdb reprocessing: public reads trimmed at Q25 with fastp, clones called with MiXCR, in-frame beta chains kept. Rows matching on CDR3 protein sequence are summarized as one entry with the most common DNA and genes. The V and J calls were determined by TCRdb, not by the authors. This sample has about 84,000 distinct CDR3 sequences in its table, and about 10% of those were observed once. 5% of the sample is held by the ten biggest clonotypes.

The TCR comes from a woman aged 45-65 years with alopecia areata. Some clones in this sample may be carry-over from other donors' samples. The V gene is TRBV6-1 and the J gene is TRBJ2-1; TRBD2 matches 9 bases in the middle. The sample here was whole blood, taken in connection with sensitization to the hapten diphenylcyclopropenone (DPC). The bases read TGTGCCAGCAGTGTACTAGCGGGTATCTCCTACAATGAGCAGTTCTTC. The encoded protein is CASSVLAGISYNEQFF.